A single sample is the source of the 29 T cell receptor beta chains below, sequenced in a study of metastatic and nonmetastatic thyroid tumors. TCRdb reprocessed the PCR reads via MiXCR. The data contain around 30,000 clones, approximately 13% of them singletons. None of the patients had undergone any treatment ahead of thyroid surgery. Sequenced: blood. The receptors stem from a female donor with papillary thyroid cancer or a benign thyroid nodule (not recorded which). Some clones in this sample may be carry-over from other donors' samples.

V is TRBV28 and J is TRBJ2-7; D is possibly TRBD2 (6 bases). This CDR3 is built from 18 residues. Deletions cut 6 bases from V and 3 bases from J, with 27 bases between. From germline, CDR1 is MDHEN and CDR2 SYDVKM. The CDR3 reads CASSATRLRSPKIYEQYF. The CDR3 DNA follows: TGTGCCAGCAGCGCGACTAGGCTAAGGTCCCCAAAAATCTACGAGCAGTACTTC.

This clone was picked up many times. The chain couples TRBV6-2 or TRBV6-3 to TRBJ2-7; tentative D call: TRBD2 (6 bases). The CDR3 extends over 16 amino acids. Trimming removed 6 bases at V and 2 bases at J, with 20 bases between. Per the germline V gene, CDR1 is MNHEY and CDR2 is SVGEGT. The CDR3 here is CASREMDSGRTYEQYF. CDR3 bases: TGTGCCAGCAGAGAAATGGATAGCGGCCGTACCTACGAGCAGTACTTC.

This clone came up many times. V and J are TRBV5-1 and TRBJ2-3; perhaps TRBD2 as D (5 bases). CDR1 and CDR2 (germline): SGHRS, YFSETQ. The CDR3 loop spans 15 amino acids. The V end lost 0 bases, the J end lost 0 bases, and 8 bases lay between the germline ends. For the CDR3, the DNA is TGCGCCAGCAGCTTGGGGGCGGGTAGCACAGATACGCAGTATTTT. As protein: CASSLGAGSTDTQYF.

By frequency in the sample, this clone is medium-sized. V usage is TRBV9 and J usage is TRBJ2-1, with D perhaps matching TRBD2 (5 bases). CDR1 SGDLS and CDR2 YYNGEE come from the germline V gene. The CDR3 length is 16 residues. V was trimmed by 1 base and J by 8 bases, leaving 19 bases between them. The CDR3 region is CASSVYGEEVIYEQFF. Written as DNA, the CDR3 is TGTGCCAGCAGCGTATATGGAGAGGAGGTGATTTATGAGCAGTTCTTC.

This clone appeared many times. The chain joins TRBV6-2 or TRBV6-3 to TRBJ2-5, with a tentative D call TRBD2 (6 bases). The CDR3 consists of 15 residues. Germline CDR1 reads MNHEY; CDR2 reads SVGEGT. Trimming shortened V by 3 bases and J by 5 bases, and 16 bases separated the two germline ends. The CDR3 sequence: CASSYYGRSAETQYF. CDR3 sequence (DNA): TGTGCCAGCAGTTATTACGGGAGATCAGCGGAGACCCAGTACTTC.

This clone has at least ten counts. This chain uses TRBV28 with TRBJ1-5; 7 bases are a match to TRBD1. The CDR3 loop spans 14 amino acids. The V and J ends lost 3 bases and 3 bases, in that order; junction bases with no gene match: 2. Germline V CDR1 and CDR2: MDHEN, SYDVKM. CDR3 DNA sequence: TGTGCCAGCAGTTTCGACAGGGCCAATCAGCCCCAGCATTTT. Translating it yields CASSFDRANQPQHF.

This clone was observed at least ten times. V is TRBV5-1 and J is TRBJ2-7; D may be TRBD1 (6 bases). Germline lookup yields CDR1 SGHRS and CDR2 YFSETQ. The CDR3 is 15 residues long. Trimming left V 3 bases short and J 0 bases short, with 13 bases between. CDR3 in amino acids: CASSYGQRDSYEQYF. For the CDR3, the DNA is TGCGCCAGCAGCTACGGACAGAGGGACTCCTACGAGCAGTACTTC.

This clone has a count of ten or more. The chain has TRBV19 and TRBJ1-5; D is perhaps TRBD1 (5 bases). CDR1 and CDR2 from the germline V gene are LNHDA and SQIVND (reference sequence). The CDR3 runs 14 residues. V lost 3 bases and J lost 6, with 12 bases in between. The CDR3 DNA is TGTGCCAGTAGTATTCAGCAGGGAAGTCAGCCCCAGCATTTT. Translated: CASSIQQGSQPQHF.

This clone has a count of ten or more. The rearrangement links TRBV6-2 or TRBV6-3 to TRBJ2-1; D may be TRBD2 (5 bases). This CDR3 region has 17 residues. V lost 0 bases, J lost 6 bases, and 18 bases lay in between. Germline V gene lookup returns CDR1 MNHEY and CDR2 SVGEGT. CDR3: CASSYSIEGSPVNEQFF. CDR3 bases: TGTGCCAGCAGTTACTCGATCGAGGGTAGTCCAGTCAATGAGCAGTTCTTC.

This clone was observed many times. The chain employs TRBV15 and TRBJ1-1; 8 nucleotides align to TRBD1. With V trimmed by 3 bases and J by 6 bases, 15 bases remained unmatched. Per germline, CDR1 LNHNV and CDR2 YYDKDF (reference sequence). The length of the CDR3 is 17 residues. The CDR3 sequence is CATSSKLLGTGGPEAFF. The CDR3 DNA follows: TGTGCCACCAGCAGTAAGCTACTTGGGACAGGAGGTCCTGAAGCTTTCTTT.

At least ten counts were recorded for this clone. The genes are TRBV6-4 and TRBJ2-1, with 11 bases fitting TRBD2. There are 14 residues in the CDR3. CDR1 MRHNA and CDR2 SNTAGT come from the germline V gene. After removal of 3 bases from V and 10 bases from J, the junction contained 5 bases not matched to a gene. The chain's CDR3 is CASSEQTSGSEQFF. In nucleotides, the CDR3 is TGTGCCAGCAGTGAGCAAACTAGCGGGAGCGAGCAGTTCTTC.

This clone was observed at least ten times. This chain joins TRBV6-1 and TRBJ1-3; 10 bases are shared with TRBD1. The CDR3 runs 16 residues. The germline V gene has CDR1 MNHNS and CDR2 SASEGT. V shed 5 bases and J 0 bases; nucleotides not matched to a gene: 4. The CDR3, as DNA: TGTGCCAGCAGTCCCCGGACAGGGGGCTCTGGAAACACCATATATTTT. This translates into CASSPRTGGSGNTIYF.

CDR3 sequence (DNA): TGTGCCAGCAGTTCCCCTAGCGGGGTCCGTCAGTACGAGCAGTACTTC. This translates into CASSSPSGVRQYEQYF. The chain combines TRBV28 with TRBJ2-7; 9 positions match TRBD2. With V trimmed by 4 bases and J by 4 bases, 11 bases remained unmatched. The CDR3 loop spans 16 amino acids. Germline V gives CDR1 MDHEN, CDR2 SYDVKM. The full variable domain, its missing parts supplied by reference TRBV28 and TRBJ2-7, is DVKVTQSSRYLVKRTGEKVFLECVQDMDHENMFWYRQDPGLGLRLIYFSYDVKMKEKGDIPEGYSVSREKKERFSLILESASTNQTSMYLCASSSPSGVRQYEQYFGPGTRLTVT.

The chain joins TRBV9 to TRBJ2-7; D is perhaps TRBD1 (6 bases). The CDR3 covers 15 residues. Germline assignment: CDR1 SGDLS and CDR2 YYNGEE. V dropped 5 bases and J dropped 3 bases, with 18 bases sitting between them. Here the CDR3 DNA reads TGTGCCAGCAGTGTGGGTACTGGGACAAGCTACGAGCAGTACTTC. The encoded protein is CASSVGTGTSYEQYF.

This clone was counted many times. The chain is built from TRBV12-3 or TRBV12-4 and TRBJ1-6; 8 bases fit TRBD1. This CDR3 has 15 amino acids. J was trimmed by 10 bases and V by 3 bases; bases with no gene match: 8. Here the CDR3 DNA reads TGTGCCAGCAGTTTTGATCAGGGGGCAAGATCACCCCTCCACTTT. This sequence encodes CASSFDQGARSPLHF.

This clone was seen a single time. The rearrangement uses TRBV4-2 and TRBJ2-3; 8 bases line up with TRBD2. The germline V gene encodes CDR1 LGHNA and CDR2 YNFKEQ. V shed 1 base and J 4 bases; nucleotides not matched to a gene: 4. The CDR3 consists of 15 residues. This CDR3 reads CASSQGAGEADTQYF. As DNA, the CDR3 is TGTGCCAGCAGCCAAGGAGCGGGAGAGGCAGATACGCAGTATTTT.

This clone was detected ten times or more. The V call is TRBV3-1, the J call TRBJ2-7, with 7 nucleotides matching TRBD2. The V segment lost 3 bases and the J segment 6 bases; nucleotides outside the gene matches: 2. CDR1 is LGHDT and CDR2 is YNNKEL in the germline V gene (reference sequence). The CDR3 loop spans 12 amino acids. The CDR3 coding sequence is TGTGCCAGCAGCCAGTTAGCGGGCGAGCAGTACTTC. It specifies CASSQLAGEQYF.

This chain uses TRBV2 with TRBJ1-4, with 7 bases that match TRBD1. This CDR3 has 15 residues. V lost 6 bases to trimming and J lost 7 bases; unmatched junction nucleotides: 11. The germline gives CDR1 SNHLY, CDR2 FYNNEI. CDR3: CASSGEGGGGEKLFF. The CDR3 DNA follows: TGTGCCAGCAGCGGCGAAGGGGGCGGGGGTGAAAAACTGTTTTTT.

This clone occurred many times. The chain is built from TRBV29-1 and TRBJ2-1; 16 bases map to TRBD2. Germline V gives CDR1 SQVTM, CDR2 ANQGSEA. This CDR3 is built from 14 residues. After removal of 4 bases from V and 10 bases from J, the junction contained 4 bases not matched to a gene. In DNA, the CDR3 is TGCAGCGTTGGCGGGACTAGCGGGAGGGAAGAGCAGTTCTTC. Encoded protein: CSVGGTSGREEQFF.

In its sample, this clone was seen many times. The same CDR3 is also encoded by other DNA sequences in this sample. The V gene is TRBV5-1, the J gene TRBJ2-1; D is perhaps TRBD1 (7 bases). The V and J ends lost 7 bases and 2 bases respectively, with 19 bases between them. This CDR3 contains 16 residues. CDR1 and CDR2 from the germline V gene are SGHRS and YFSETQ. The CDR3 DNA follows: TGCGCCAGCTCAGGGGGGAACCCCTACCCCTACAATGAGCAGTTCTTC. Translation gives CASSGGNPYPYNEQFF.

The chain joins TRBV11-1 to TRBJ2-7, with TRBD1 matching 7 bases. CDR1 SGHAT and CDR2 FQDESV come from the germline V gene (reference sequence). The ends lost 1 base at V and 0 bases at J; junction bases unmatched: 15. CDR3 length: 19 amino acids. The CDR3 nucleotides read TGTGCCAGCAGCTTAGATTCGGGCGTTCGGGACAGAGTCTCCTACGAGCAGTACTTC. This encodes CASSLDSGVRDRVSYEQYF.

This clone appeared many times. CDR3 sequence: CASSYGQGHYNEQFF. The CDR3 bases are TGTGCCAGCAGTTACGGGCAGGGCCATTACAATGAGCAGTTCTTC. V usage is TRBV6-2 or TRBV6-3 and J usage is TRBJ2-1, with D perhaps TRBD1 (5 bases). The V gene lost 2 bases and the J gene lost 4 bases, with 12 bases spanning the gap. CDR1 MNHEY and CDR2 SVGEGT come from the germline V gene. This CDR3 has 15 residues.

This clone came up many times. The CDR3, as DNA: TGCAGTGCGCTATGGCGGAGCGGGAGCTACGAGCAGTACTTC. Its translation is CSALWRSGSYEQYF. The chain carries TRBV20-1 and TRBJ2-7, with 8 nucleotides matching TRBD2. The CDR3 totals 14 residues. The germline CDR1 and CDR2 sequences are DFQATT and SNEGSKA (reference sequence). V shed 6 bases, J shed 3 bases, and the junction held 10 bases outside the gene matches.

The rearrangement links TRBV14 to TRBJ1-2, with D perhaps matching TRBD1 (6 bases). The CDR3 covers 15 residues. Germline-derived CDR1 and CDR2 are SGHDN and FVKESK. The V end lost 1 base, the J end lost 8 bases, and 17 bases lay between the germline ends. The CDR3 nucleotides read TGTGCCAGCAGCCAAGTCCCGGGGGCTTCGGGCGGCTACACCTTC. It specifies CASSQVPGASGGYTF.

This clone was counted at least ten times. CDR3 bases: TGTGCCAGCAGCTTGTTGGTGAGAGACAGGAGCAATCAGCCCCAGCATTTT. This codes for CASSLLVRDRSNQPQHF. The chain is built from TRBV5-6 and TRBJ1-5, with D perhaps TRBD1 (6 bases). This CDR3 is 17 amino acids long. Germline V gene sequence: CDR1 SGHDT, CDR2 YYEEEE. Deletions cut 1 base from V and 1 base from J, with 15 bases between.

This chain links TRBV9 with TRBJ2-1; D uncertain. Germline values: CDR1 SGDLS, CDR2 YYNGEE. Trimming cost V 4 bases and J 16 bases, with 24 bases left between them. This CDR3 spans 14 amino acids. CDR3 in DNA: TGTGCCAGCAGCTCCCTAGAGTGGCGAAGTGAGTATTTCTTC. Translated: CASSSLEWRSEYFF.

The genes are TRBV27 and TRBJ1-5; the D gene is possibly TRBD1 (5 bases). V dropped 2 bases and J dropped 6 bases, with 14 bases sitting between them. Germline assignment: CDR1 MNHEY and CDR2 SMNVEV (reference sequence). This CDR3 is built from 15 residues. The CDR3 region is CASSLVSGTAQPQHF. The DNA of the CDR3 is TGTGCCAGCAGTTTAGTCTCTGGGACGGCTCAGCCCCAGCATTTT.

A remark on this clone: Sequence at one end of the junction differs from germline and may be a read error. This chain uses TRBV30 with TRBJ2-1, with unresolved D. Germline CDR1 reads GTSNPN; CDR2 reads SVGIG (reference sequence). The CDR3 is 14 amino acids. The CDR3 spells CAWSVGRRYNEQFF. CDR3 DNA: TGTGCATGGAGTGTTGGGCGGAGATACAATGAGCAGTTCTTC.

This clone was observed at least ten times. Written as DNA, the CDR3 is TGTGCCAGCAGAATGCCGGGACAGGGGGTTACCGGGGAGCTGTTTTTT. Amino acid sequence: CASRMPGQGVTGELFF. This chain joins TRBV2 and TRBJ2-2; TRBD1 aligns across 11 bases. This CDR3 spans 16 amino acids. The junction had 8 bases not matched to a gene; V was cut back by 6 bases and J by 5 bases. In germline, CDR1 is SNHLY, CDR2 FYNNEI.